The 7 T cell receptor beta chains below all came from one sample that was sequenced in a study of control samples from healthy donors and cancer patients. TCRdb keeps only in-frame clones here, not all; method: immunoSEQ multiplex PCR. Counted here are approximately 70,000 clones, roughly 84% occurring once; the ten biggest clones make up about 15%. The source material was blood. Receptors were obtained from a man aged 50 or older in good health.

The J gene is TRBJ2-4, the V gene TRBV19; D is uncertain. This CDR3 spans 14 amino acids. Germline lookup yields CDR1 LNHDA and CDR2 SQIVND (reference sequence). Deletions cut 2 bases from V and 0 bases from J, with 5 bases between. CDR3: CASSIKGAKNIQYF. DNA for the CDR3: TGTGCCAGTAGTATAAAAGGAGCCAAAAACATTCAGTACTTC.

The rearrangement uses TRBV20-1 and TRBJ1-2; D is unclear. Germline V CDR1 and CDR2: DFQATT, SNEGSKA (reference sequence). The CDR3 extends over 15 amino acids. Trimming removed 3 bases from V and 4 bases from J, with 18 bases in between. The CDR3 loop is CSASFGGVEVYGYTF. CDR3 bases: TGCAGTGCTAGTTTTGGTGGTGTAGAAGTCTATGGCTACACCTTC.

The chain combines TRBV29-1 with TRBJ1-5; D call uncertain. The CDR3 contains 14 residues. V shed 3 bases and J shed 0 bases, with 9 bases lying between them. The V gene's germline CDR1 is SQVTM and CDR2 ANQGSEA. The chain's CDR3 is CSVETKGSNQPQHF. The CDR3 coding sequence is TGCAGCGTTGAGACTAAGGGTAGCAATCAGCCCCAGCATTTT.

A single count supports this clone. The chain carries TRBV7-2 and TRBJ2-1; perhaps TRBD2 as D (5 bases). The germline V gene encodes CDR1 SGHTA and CDR2 FQGNSA. V lost 0 bases to trimming and J lost 3 bases, with 9 bases between them. The CDR3 is made up of 15 amino acids. For the CDR3, the DNA is TGTGCCAGCAGCTTAGCGGGAGTAAACTACAATGAGCAGTTCTTC. This gives the protein CASSLAGVNYNEQFF.

This clone appeared a single time. V and J are TRBV6-2 or TRBV6-3 and TRBJ1-6, with a possible D match to TRBD1 (5 bases). CDR3 length: 18 amino acids. V dropped 0 bases and J dropped 2 bases, with 14 bases sitting between them. Germline V CDR1 and CDR2: MNHEY, SVGEGT. CDR3 in DNA: TGTGCCAGCAGTTACTCGAACCGGGGGTTCACCTATAATTCACCCCTCCACTTT. It encodes CASSYSNRGFTYNSPLHF.

The rearrangement uses TRBV27 and TRBJ2-1; 9 nucleotides line up with TRBD1. The length of the CDR3 is 16 residues. After removal of 6 bases from V and 3 bases from J, the junction contained 9 bases not matched to a gene. Germline V gene lookup returns CDR1 MNHEY and CDR2 SMNVEV (reference sequence). The CDR3 bases are TGTGCCAGCAGCCGCCGAGAGACAGGGGGCTACAATGAGCAGTTCTTC. Its protein product is CASSRRETGGYNEQFF.

The chain uses TRBV11-3 and TRBJ1-6; the D gene is possibly TRBD1 (5 bases). CDR3 length: 15 residues. The germline V gene has CDR1 SGHNT and CDR2 YENEEA. V was clipped by 2 bases and J by 5 bases, with 10 bases between them. The CDR3 protein is CASSLSDINNSPLHF. The CDR3 coding sequence is TGTGCCAGCAGCTTATCGGACATCAATAATTCACCCCTCCACTTT. Using reference TRBV11-3 and TRBJ1-6 for the parts outside the CDR3, the full variable domain is EAGVVQSPRYKIIEKKQPVAFWCNPISGHNTLYWYLQNLGQGPELLIRYENEEAVDDSQLPKDRFSAERLKGVDSTLKIQPAELGDSAVYLCASSLSDINNSPLHFGNGTRLTVT.